The 26 T cell receptor beta chains reported below all come from one sample, sequenced in a study of T cells in women clearing cervical HPV infection. Produced via immunoSEQ multiplex PCR; TCRdb's table is partial and in-frame only. This specimen shows fewer than 40,000 clones; the ten leading clones hold around 4%. Material for sequencing was blood buffy coat. The receptors stem from a woman between 18 and 70 years old with a cervical HPV16 infection that either progressed to CIN3+ or cleared (not recorded which).

As to this clone: The CDR3 end falls 3 residues outside the read, so it is completed with the germline J gene. The chain uses TRBV30 and TRBJ1-6, with 10 bases identical to TRBD1. V lost 2 bases, J lost 10 bases, and 8 bases stayed unmatched. Germline V gene data show CDR1 as GTSNPN and CDR2 as SVGIG (reference sequence). CDR3 size: 15 residues. CDR3 in amino acids: CAWSPSTGGSSPLHF. The CDR3 bases that were read are TGTGCCTGGAGTCCTTCGACAGGGGGCAGCTCACCC.

For this clone: The CDR3 extends 3 residues past the end of the read, so its final part is completed from the germline J gene. The V call is TRBV13, the J call TRBJ2-3, with TRBD2 identical over 11 bases. The germline gives CDR1 PRHDT, CDR2 FYEKMQ (reference sequence). The trim removed 5 bases at V and 1 base at J, leaving 5 bases unmatched. The CDR3 has 16 residues. CDR3 DNA, as far as it was read: TGTGCCAGCAGCATAGCGGGGGGGCCGGGCACAGATACG. Encoded protein: CASSIAGGPGTDT. The full CDR3 is CASSIAGGPGTDTQYF. Full variable domain (remainder filled in from reference TRBV13 and TRBJ2-3): AAGVIQSPRHLIKEKRETATLKCYPIPRHDTVYWYQQGPGQDPQFLISFYEKMQSDKGSIPDRFSAQQFSDYHSELNMSSLELGDSALYFCASSIAGGPGTDTQYFGPGTRLTVL.

Comments on this clone: Coverage ceases 3 residues before the CDR3 finishes, and the germline J gene fills in the end. The rearrangement links TRBV12-3 or TRBV12-4 to TRBJ2-1; D not resolved. The CDR3 spans 12 residues. Trimming pared 6 bases from V and 7 bases from J, leaving 10 bases between. CDR3: CASSTGENEQFF. The CDR3 DNA, read in part, is TGTGCCAGCAGCACTGGTGAGAATGAG.

In regard to this clone: The read is 3 residues too short to cover the CDR3 end, so that end is filled in from the germline J gene. The J gene is TRBJ2-7, the V gene TRBV7-3; 7 bases map to TRBD2. The CDR3 runs 16 residues. Germline CDR1 SGHTA, CDR2 FQGTGA. V dropped 0 bases and J dropped 0; count of bases not matched to a gene: 5. The CDR3 bases that were read are TGTGCCAGCAGCTTAACTGGGGCTAGCGGCTCCTACGAG. Its translation is CASSLTGASGSYE. The whole CDR3 is CASSLTGASGSYEQYF.

Comments on this clone: The CDR3 extends 3 residues past the end of the read, so its final part is completed from the germline J gene. This sequence joins TRBV19 and TRBJ2-3; TRBD2 aligns across 10 bases. CDR3 length: 15 amino acids. Germline values: CDR1 LNHDA, CDR2 SQIVND (reference sequence). The V segment lost 5 bases and the J segment 1 base; nucleotides outside the gene matches: 3. The CDR3 DNA, read in part, is TGTGCCAGTAGTCCCGGGACTAGCGGCACAGATACG. Translated, it gives CASSPGTSGTDT. In full, the CDR3 is CASSPGTSGTDTQYF.

A note on this clone: Read sequence stops 3 residues before the CDR3 end, and the germline J gene provides the missing end. This chain connects TRBV9 to TRBJ1-1; D is uncertain. The length of the CDR3 is 13 residues. The V gene's germline CDR1 is SGDLS and CDR2 YYNGEE. Trimming shortened V by 4 bases and J by 1 base, and 8 bases separated the two germline ends. The covered CDR3 bases are TGTGCCAGCAGCTGGCATCCGAACACTGAA. It translates to CASSWHPNTE. From start to end, the CDR3 is CASSWHPNTEAFF.

As concerns this clone: The sequenced fragment ends 3 residues before the CDR3 boundary, so the rest is inferred from the germline J gene. The gene calls are TRBV4-2 and TRBJ1-1, with a weak D call TRBD1 (5 bases). CDR1 and CDR2 from the germline V gene are LGHNA and YNFKEQ. This CDR3 contains 15 residues. With 3 bases removed from V and 1 base from J, the gap between germline ends came to 12 bases. CDR3 DNA (partial): TGTGCCAGCAGCCATACGAACAGGAGGAACACTGAA. Translated: CASSHTNRRNTE. The complete CDR3 protein is CASSHTNRRNTEAFF.

Regarding this clone: The read falls 3 residues short of the CDR3 end, and the missing part is taken from the germline J gene. The chain couples TRBV7-2 to TRBJ1-1, with a weak D call TRBD1 (5 bases). CDR1 and CDR2 (germline): SGHTA, FQGNSA. There are 14 residues in the CDR3. V gave up 4 bases and J gave up 4 bases, with 13 bases separating them. CDR3 sequence reads: CASSSRWGGTEAFF. The covered CDR3 bases are TGTGCCAGCAGCTCCCGTTGGGGGGGCACTGAA. The full variable domain, in which reference TRBV7-2 and TRBJ1-1 provide the parts outside the CDR3, is GAGVSQSPSNKVTEKGKDVELRCDPISGHTALYWYRQSLGQGLEFLIYFQGNSAPDKSGLPSDRFSAERTGGSVSTLTIQRTQQEDSAVYLCASSSRWGGTEAFFGQGTRLTVV.

For this clone: The DNA ends 3 residues before the CDR3 does, and the rest of the CDR3 is filled in from the germline J gene. J is TRBJ2-6 and V is TRBV7-9; D is unresolved. This CDR3 region has 15 residues. Germline CDR1 SEHNR, CDR2 FQNEAQ (reference sequence). V dropped 5 bases and J dropped 2 bases, with 10 bases sitting between them. CDR3 bases read: TGTGCCAGCAGCCCGATCAGGACTGGGGCCAACGTC. It translates to CASSPIRTGANV. The entire CDR3 reads CASSPIRTGANVLTF.

Of note for this clone: The read halts 3 residues ahead of the CDR3 end, with the missing end drawn from the germline J gene. The gene calls are TRBV7-2 and TRBJ1-1; TRBD1 matches at 8 bases. V trimming: 6 bases; J trimming: 3 bases; junction bases outside the gene matches: 6. CDR1 SGHTA and CDR2 FQGNSA come from the germline V gene. The CDR3 totals 14 residues. CDR3 protein: CASSFRDRYTEAFF. The sequenced CDR3 bases are TGTGCCAGCAGTTTCCGGGACAGGTACACTGAA.

About this clone itself: Germline is not matched at one junction end, which may reflect a read error. Read data end 3 residues before the CDR3 end; the end is taken from the germline J gene. V is TRBV4-2 and J is TRBJ1-3; TRBD1 aligns across 7 bases. The CDR3 extends over 16 amino acids. The germline CDR1 and CDR2 sequences are LGHNA and YNFKEQ. The sequenced part of the CDR3 DNA is TGCGCCAGCAGCCGTGACAGGGTTCAATGGGGAAACACC. It codes for CASSRDRVQWGNT. The whole CDR3 sequence reads CASSRDRVQWGNTIYF.

A note on this clone: The CDR3 end falls 3 residues outside the read, so it is completed with the germline J gene. The chain recombines TRBV7-3 with TRBJ1-1, with D possibly TRBD1 on 6 matching bases. The CDR3 runs to 16 residues. V shed 2 bases and J shed 5 bases, with 18 bases lying between them. CDR1 and CDR2 from the germline V gene are SGHTA and FQGTGA. CDR3 sequence: CASSLYGQPFGTEAFF. CDR3 DNA (partial): TGTGCCAGCAGCTTATATGGACAGCCCTTTGGGACTGAA.

Note on this clone: The read comes to an end 3 residues before the CDR3 does, leaving the germline J gene to fill in the end. This rearrangement joins TRBV14 to TRBJ1-5; D not certain. Germline CDR1 and CDR2: SGHDN and FVKESK. CDR3 length: 16 residues. The CDR3 bases that were read are TGTGCCAGCAGCCAGTGGGCGGGAGAGGTCGGGAGACCC. As protein: CASSQWAGEVGRP. The full CDR3 protein reads CASSQWAGEVGRPQHF.

With respect to this clone: The read finishes 3 residues shy of the CDR3 end, and the germline J gene is used to complete it. V usage is TRBV2 and J usage is TRBJ2-1; 8 bases align to TRBD2. Germline V CDR1 and CDR2: SNHLY, FYNNEI. The CDR3 loop spans 12 amino acids. The J segment lost 6 bases and the V segment lost 7 bases, leaving 2 bases of the junction unmatched. The CDR3 bases that were read are TGTGCCAGCACGGGGGGGGGCAATGAG. Its translation is CASTGGGNE. The whole CDR3 protein is CASTGGGNEQFF.

A remark on this clone: The sequence runs out 3 residues before the end of the CDR3; the remainder is reconstructed from the germline J gene. The chain uses TRBV24-1 and TRBJ2-1; TRBD1 matches at 7 bases. V dropped 5 bases and J dropped 9; count of bases not matched to a gene: 12. The CDR3 runs to 15 residues. CDR1 and CDR2 from the germline V gene are KGHDR and SFDVKD. The sequenced part of the CDR3 DNA is TGTGCCACCAGTGGCGTAGGGGGCGGGCACAGTGAG. The encoded protein is CATSGVGGGHSE. The whole CDR3 sequence reads CATSGVGGGHSEQFF.

As regards this clone: With the read ending 3 residues before the CDR3 end, the germline J gene is used to fill in that end. The chain is built from TRBV6-2 or TRBV6-3 and TRBJ1-6; possibly TRBD1 for D (5 bases). The CDR3 is made up of 13 amino acids. Deletions cut 9 bases from V and 2 bases from J, with 8 bases between. Germline CDR1 reads MNHEY; CDR2 reads SVGEGT. Incomplete CDR3 DNA: TGTGCCAGTCAGGGAGCCTATAATTCACCC. Translating gives CASQGAYNSP. The entire CDR3 is CASQGAYNSPLHF.

Comment on this clone: Read sequence stops 3 residues before the CDR3 end, and the germline J gene provides the missing end. The chain carries TRBV18 and TRBJ1-2; D unclear. Germline values: CDR1 KGHSH, CDR2 LQKENI. The ends were cut back, 0 bases at V and 0 bases at J, with 11 bases in the middle. The CDR3 is 16 residues long. The CDR3 loop is CASSPPVPDSNYGYTF. The covered CDR3 bases are TGTGCCAGCTCACCACCGGTTCCCGACTCTAACTATGGC.

Concerning this clone: From the germline J gene comes the end of the CDR3, since the read stops 3 residues before it. This chain connects TRBV2 to TRBJ2-3; D remains unclear. Trimming removed 4 bases at V and 0 bases at J, with 8 bases between. CDR1 SNHLY and CDR2 FYNNEI come from the germline V gene. This CDR3 has 14 residues. The sequenced CDR3 bases are TGTGCCAGCAGTGTTGCGGCTAGCACAGATACG. Translation gives CASSVAASTDT. The CDR3 as a whole reads CASSVAASTDTQYF.

About this clone: Coverage ceases 3 residues before the CDR3 finishes, and the germline J gene fills in the end. The V and J genes are TRBV30 and TRBJ1-3, with D possibly TRBD1 on 6 matching bases. Looked up from germline, CDR1 is GTSNPN and CDR2 is SVGIG (reference sequence). V lost 7 bases to trimming and J lost 3 bases, with 13 bases between them. There are 13 residues in the CDR3. The CDR3 here is CALIQGYGNTIYF. CDR3 bases read: TGTGCCTTGATACAGGGATATGGAAACACC.

As for this clone: The CDR3 extends 3 residues past the end of the read, so its final part is completed from the germline J gene. This chain connects TRBV7-3 to TRBJ2-1, with 14 bases matching TRBD2. V lost 5 bases to trimming and J lost 9 bases; unmatched junction nucleotides: 6. The CDR3 totals 15 residues. The germline V gene encodes CDR1 SGHTA and CDR2 FQGTGA. The part of the CDR3 DNA that was read is TGTGCCAGCAGCGCGACTAGCGGGAGGGCCCCTGAG. It translates to CASSATSGRAPE. The full CDR3 protein reads CASSATSGRAPEQFF.

Remarks on this clone: The CDR3 end is not reached by the read, which stops 3 residues before it; the germline J gene fills it in. V usage is TRBV7-3 and J usage is TRBJ2-6; TRBD1 aligns across 9 bases. The CDR3 has 13 amino acids. Germline values: CDR1 SGHTA, CDR2 FQGTGA. The sequenced part of the CDR3 DNA is TGTGCCAGCAGCCCGGGGGACAGGGAGGTC. This gives the protein CASSPGDREV. The whole CDR3 protein is CASSPGDREVLTF.

The CDR3 spells CASSFIGTGSYGYTF. Incomplete CDR3 DNA: TGTGCCAGCAGCTTTATTGGGACAGGGAGCTATGGC. The V and J genes are TRBV5-4 and TRBJ1-2, with 9 bases identical to TRBD1. The read ends 3 residues early relative to the CDR3; the germline J gene fills the gap. The CDR3 runs 15 residues. With 2 bases clipped from V and 4 bases from J, the junction kept 6 bases outside the gene matches. Germline CDR1 is SGHNT and CDR2 is YYREEE (reference sequence).

With regard to this clone: Other DNA sequences in this sample translate to the same CDR3. CDR3 sequence: CASSFGGSYEQYF. CDR3 bases read: TGTGCCAGCAGTTTCGGCGGCTCCTACGAG. This chain connects TRBV12-3 or TRBV12-4 to TRBJ2-7; D not resolved. With the read ending 3 residues before the CDR3 end, the germline J gene is used to fill in that end. Trimming took off 3 bases at V and 0 bases at J, with 6 bases between the two ends. This CDR3 has 13 residues.

Turning to this clone: From the germline J gene comes the end of the CDR3, since the read stops 3 residues before it. This sequence joins TRBV5-1 and TRBJ1-1, with D possibly matching TRBD1 (5 bases). Looked up from germline, CDR1 is SGHRS and CDR2 is YFSETQ. CDR3 size: 14 residues. CDR3 amino acids: CASSLGGEGRKAFF. The sequenced part of the CDR3 DNA is TGCGCCAGCAGCTTGGGGGGGGAGGGACGGAAA. Full variable domain (missing parts from reference TRBV5-1 and TRBJ1-1): KAGVTQTPRYLIKTRGQQVTLSCSPISGHRSVSWYQQTPGQGLQFLFEYFSETQRNKGNFPGRFSGRQFSNSRSEMNVSTLELGDSALYLCASSLGGEGRKAFFGQGTRLTVV.

The CDR3 protein is CASSIQARGGTDTQYF. The part of the CDR3 DNA that was read is TGTGCCAGTAGTATCCAGGCTCGGGGGGGCACAGATACG. The chain employs TRBV19 and TRBJ2-3, with 7 bases fitting TRBD2. The CDR3 end falls 3 residues outside the read, so it is completed with the germline J gene. V gave up 3 bases and J gave up 1 base; unmatched junction bases: 7. The germline gives CDR1 LNHDA, CDR2 SQIVND (reference sequence). There are 16 residues in the CDR3.

On this clone itself: From the germline J gene comes the end of the CDR3, since the read stops 3 residues before it. The V gene is TRBV5-6, the J gene TRBJ2-1; D might be TRBD2 (5 bases). CDR3 length: 12 amino acids. The V and J ends lost 5 bases and 6 bases respectively, with 9 bases between them. Looked up from germline, CDR1 is SGHDT and CDR2 is YYEEEE. The CDR3 sequence: CASSGTSNEQFF. CDR3 DNA, as far as it was read: TGTGCCAGCAGTGGAACTAGCAATGAG.